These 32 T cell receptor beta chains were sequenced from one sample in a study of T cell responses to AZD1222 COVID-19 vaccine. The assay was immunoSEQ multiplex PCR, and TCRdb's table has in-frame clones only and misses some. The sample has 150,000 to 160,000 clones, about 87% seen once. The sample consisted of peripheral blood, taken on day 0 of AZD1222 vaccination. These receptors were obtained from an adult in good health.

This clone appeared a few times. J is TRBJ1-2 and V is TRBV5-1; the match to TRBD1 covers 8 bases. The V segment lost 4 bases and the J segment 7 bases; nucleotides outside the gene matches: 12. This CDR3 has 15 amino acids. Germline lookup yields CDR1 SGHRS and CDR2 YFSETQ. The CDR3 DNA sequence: TGCGCCAGCAGCAGGGGTGCGCAGGGGGCGCCTGGCTACACCTTC. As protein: CASSRGAQGAPGYTF.

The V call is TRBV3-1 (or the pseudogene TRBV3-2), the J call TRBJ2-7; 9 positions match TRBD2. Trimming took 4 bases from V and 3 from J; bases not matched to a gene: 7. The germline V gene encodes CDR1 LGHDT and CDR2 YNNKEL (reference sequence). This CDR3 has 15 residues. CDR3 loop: CASSPGRGGGYEQYF. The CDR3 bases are TGTGCCAGCAGCCCTGGGCGCGGGGGGGGCTACGAGCAGTACTTC.

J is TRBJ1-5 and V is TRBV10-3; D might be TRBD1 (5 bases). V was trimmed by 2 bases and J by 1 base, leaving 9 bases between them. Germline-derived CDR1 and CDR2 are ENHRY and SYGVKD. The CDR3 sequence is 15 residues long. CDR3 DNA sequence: TGTGCCATCAGTGAGGGTCGGGACAGCAATCAGCCCCAGCATTTT. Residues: CAISEGRDSNQPQHF.

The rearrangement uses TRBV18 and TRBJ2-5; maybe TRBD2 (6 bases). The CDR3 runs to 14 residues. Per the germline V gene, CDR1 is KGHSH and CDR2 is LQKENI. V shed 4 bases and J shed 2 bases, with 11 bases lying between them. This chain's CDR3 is CASSLGGVQETQYF. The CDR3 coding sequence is TGTGCCAGCTCACTTGGAGGGGTACAAGAGACCCAGTACTTC.

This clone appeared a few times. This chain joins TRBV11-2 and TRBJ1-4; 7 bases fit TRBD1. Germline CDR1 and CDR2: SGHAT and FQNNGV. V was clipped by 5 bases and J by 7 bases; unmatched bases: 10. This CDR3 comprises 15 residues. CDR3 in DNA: TGTGCCAGCAGCATCGACAGGGCTAGGGGTGAAAAACTGTTTTTT. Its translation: CASSIDRARGEKLFF.

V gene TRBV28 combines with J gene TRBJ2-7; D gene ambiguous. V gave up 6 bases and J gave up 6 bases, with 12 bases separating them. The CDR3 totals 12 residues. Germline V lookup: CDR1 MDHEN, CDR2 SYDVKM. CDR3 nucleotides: TGTGCCAGCAGCTTCCCCATTAGCGAGCAGTACTTC. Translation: CASSFPISEQYF.

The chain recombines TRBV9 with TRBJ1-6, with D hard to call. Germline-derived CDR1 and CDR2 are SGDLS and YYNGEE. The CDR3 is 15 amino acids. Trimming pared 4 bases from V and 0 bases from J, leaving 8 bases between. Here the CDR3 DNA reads TGTGCCAGCAGCCCCGGTGACTCCTATAATTCACCCCTCCACTTT. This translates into CASSPGDSYNSPLHF.

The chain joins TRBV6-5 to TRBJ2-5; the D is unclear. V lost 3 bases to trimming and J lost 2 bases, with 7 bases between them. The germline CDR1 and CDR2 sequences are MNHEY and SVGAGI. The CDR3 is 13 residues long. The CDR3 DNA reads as TGTGCCAGCAGTTATACTGGTCAAGAGACCCAGTACTTC. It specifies CASSYTGQETQYF.

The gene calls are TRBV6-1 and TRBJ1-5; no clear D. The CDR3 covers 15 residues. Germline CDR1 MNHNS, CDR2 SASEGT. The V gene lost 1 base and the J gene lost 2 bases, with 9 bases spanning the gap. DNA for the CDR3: TGTGCCAGCAGTGAAGACGAGCGGGGCAATCAGCCCCAGCATTTT. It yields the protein CASSEDERGNQPQHF.

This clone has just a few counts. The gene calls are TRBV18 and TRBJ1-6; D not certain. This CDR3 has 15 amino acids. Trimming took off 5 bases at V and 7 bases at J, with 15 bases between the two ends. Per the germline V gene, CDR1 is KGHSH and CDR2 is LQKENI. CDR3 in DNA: TGTGCCAGCTCATCCGCGGATCACCAAAATTCACCCCTCCACTTT. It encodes CASSSADHQNSPLHF.

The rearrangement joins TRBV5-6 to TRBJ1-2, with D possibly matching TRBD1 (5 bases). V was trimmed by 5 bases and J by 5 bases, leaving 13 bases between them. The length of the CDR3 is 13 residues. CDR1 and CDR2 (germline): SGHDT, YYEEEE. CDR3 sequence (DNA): TGTGCCAGCAGGAATCAGGGTGGTTATGGCTACACCTTC. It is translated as CASRNQGGYGYTF.

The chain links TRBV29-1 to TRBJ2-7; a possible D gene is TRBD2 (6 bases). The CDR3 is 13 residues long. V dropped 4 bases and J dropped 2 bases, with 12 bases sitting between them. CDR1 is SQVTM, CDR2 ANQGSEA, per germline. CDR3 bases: TGCAGCGTTGTAGCGGCCTTTACCTACGAGCAGTACTTC. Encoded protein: CSVVAAFTYEQYF.

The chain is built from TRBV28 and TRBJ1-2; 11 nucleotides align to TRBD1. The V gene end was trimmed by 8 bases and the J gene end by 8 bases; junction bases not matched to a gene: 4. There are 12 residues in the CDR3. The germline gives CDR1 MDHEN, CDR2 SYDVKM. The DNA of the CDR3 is TGTGCCAGCCTGGGACAGGGGGACGGCTACACCTTC. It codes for CASLGQGDGYTF.

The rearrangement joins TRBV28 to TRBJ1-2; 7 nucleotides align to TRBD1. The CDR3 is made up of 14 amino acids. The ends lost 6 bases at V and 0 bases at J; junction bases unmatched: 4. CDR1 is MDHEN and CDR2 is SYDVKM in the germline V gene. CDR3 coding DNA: TGTGCCAGCAGGCTCACAGGGGCTAACTATGGCTACACCTTC. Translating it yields CASRLTGANYGYTF.

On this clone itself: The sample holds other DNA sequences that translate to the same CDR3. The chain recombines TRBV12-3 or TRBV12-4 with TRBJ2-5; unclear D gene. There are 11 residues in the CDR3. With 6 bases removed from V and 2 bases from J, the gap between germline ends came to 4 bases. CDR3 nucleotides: TGTGCCAGCAGCCTTCAAGAGACCCAGTACTTC. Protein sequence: CASSLQETQYF.

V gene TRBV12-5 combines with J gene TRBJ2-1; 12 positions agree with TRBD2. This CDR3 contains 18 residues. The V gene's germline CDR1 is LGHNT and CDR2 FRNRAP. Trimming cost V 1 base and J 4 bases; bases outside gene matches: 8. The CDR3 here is CASGLARTSGEHYNEQFF. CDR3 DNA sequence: TGTGCTAGTGGTTTGGCCCGGACTAGCGGGGAGCATTACAATGAGCAGTTCTTC.

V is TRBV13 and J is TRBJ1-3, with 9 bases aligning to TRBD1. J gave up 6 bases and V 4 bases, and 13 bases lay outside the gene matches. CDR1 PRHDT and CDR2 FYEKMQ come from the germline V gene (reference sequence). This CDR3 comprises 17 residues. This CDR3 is CASSYSPPGQGENTIYF. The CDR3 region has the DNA TGTGCCAGCAGCTACAGTCCCCCGGGACAGGGCGAAAACACCATATATTTT. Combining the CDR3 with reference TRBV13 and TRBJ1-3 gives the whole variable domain AAGVIQSPRHLIKEKRETATLKCYPIPRHDTVYWYQQGPGQDPQFLISFYEKMQSDKGSIPDRFSAQQFSDYHSELNMSSLELGDSALYFCASSYSPPGQGENTIYFGEGSWLTVV.

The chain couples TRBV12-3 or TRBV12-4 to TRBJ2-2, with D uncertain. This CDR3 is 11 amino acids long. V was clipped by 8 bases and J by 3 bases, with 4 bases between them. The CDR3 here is CASAYTGELFF. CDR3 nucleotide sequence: TGTGCCAGCGCATACACCGGGGAGCTGTTTTTT.

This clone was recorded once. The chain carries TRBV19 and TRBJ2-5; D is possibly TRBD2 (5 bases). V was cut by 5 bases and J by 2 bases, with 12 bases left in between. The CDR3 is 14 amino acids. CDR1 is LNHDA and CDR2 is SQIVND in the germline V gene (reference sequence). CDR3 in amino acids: CASSSWTEQETQYF. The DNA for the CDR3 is TGTGCCAGTAGTTCATGGACTGAACAAGAGACCCAGTACTTC.

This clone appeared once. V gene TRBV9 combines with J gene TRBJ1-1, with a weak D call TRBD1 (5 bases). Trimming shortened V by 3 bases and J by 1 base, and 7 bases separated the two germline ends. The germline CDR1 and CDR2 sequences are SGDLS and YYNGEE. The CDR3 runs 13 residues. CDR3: CASSAGGNTEAFF. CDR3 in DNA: TGTGCCAGCAGCGCTGGGGGGAACACTGAAGCTTTCTTT.

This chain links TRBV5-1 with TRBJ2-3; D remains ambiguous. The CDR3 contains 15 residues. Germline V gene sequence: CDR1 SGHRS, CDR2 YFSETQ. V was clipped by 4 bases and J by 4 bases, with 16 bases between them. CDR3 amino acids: CASSGPSAVSDTQYF. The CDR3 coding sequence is TGCGCCAGCAGCGGACCATCCGCGGTGTCAGATACGCAGTATTTT.

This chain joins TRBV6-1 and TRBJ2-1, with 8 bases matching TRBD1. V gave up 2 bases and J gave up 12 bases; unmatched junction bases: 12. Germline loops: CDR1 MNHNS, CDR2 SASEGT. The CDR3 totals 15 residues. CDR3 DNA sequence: TGTGCCAGCAGTGAATCCTCTTACTCAGGGACAGGGCAGTTCTTC. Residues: CASSESSYSGTGQFF.

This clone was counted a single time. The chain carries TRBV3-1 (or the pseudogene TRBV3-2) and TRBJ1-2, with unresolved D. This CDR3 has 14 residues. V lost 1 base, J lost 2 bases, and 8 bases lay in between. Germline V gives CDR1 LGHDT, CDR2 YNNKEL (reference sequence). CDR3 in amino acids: CASSQAQANYGYTF. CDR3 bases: TGTGCCAGCAGCCAAGCTCAGGCAAACTATGGCTACACCTTC.

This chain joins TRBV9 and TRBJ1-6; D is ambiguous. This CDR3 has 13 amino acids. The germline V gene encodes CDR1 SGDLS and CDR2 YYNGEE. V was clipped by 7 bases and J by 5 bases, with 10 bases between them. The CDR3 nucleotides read TGTGCCAGCCGGACGGAAAATAATTCACCCCTCCACTTT. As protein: CASRTENNSPLHF. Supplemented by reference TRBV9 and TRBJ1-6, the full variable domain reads DSGVTQTPKHLITATGQRVTLRCSPRSGDLSVYWYQQSLDQGLQFLIQYYNGEERAKGNILERFSAQQFPDLHSELNLSSLELGDSALYFCASRTENNSPLHFGNGTRLTVT.

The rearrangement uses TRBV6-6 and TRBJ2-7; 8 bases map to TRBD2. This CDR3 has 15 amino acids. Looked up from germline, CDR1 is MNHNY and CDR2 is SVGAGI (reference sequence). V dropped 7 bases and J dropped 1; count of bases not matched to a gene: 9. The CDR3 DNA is TGTGCCAGCACCCCGGGGGGGGGTAAGTCCTACGAGCAGTACTTC. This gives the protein CASTPGGGKSYEQYF.

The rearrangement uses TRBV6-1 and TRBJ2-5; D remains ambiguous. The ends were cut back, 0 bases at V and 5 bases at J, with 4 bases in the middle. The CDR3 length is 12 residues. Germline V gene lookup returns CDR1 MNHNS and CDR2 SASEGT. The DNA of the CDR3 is TGTGCCAGCAGTGAAGCGACGGAGACCCAGTACTTC. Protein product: CASSEATETQYF.

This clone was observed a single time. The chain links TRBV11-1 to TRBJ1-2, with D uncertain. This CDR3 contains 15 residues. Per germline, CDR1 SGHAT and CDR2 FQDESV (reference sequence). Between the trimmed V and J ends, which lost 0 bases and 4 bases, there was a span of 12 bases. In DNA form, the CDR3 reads TGTGCCAGCAGCTTAGCCAGTGCTGCTCTCTATGGCTACACCTTC. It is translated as CASSLASAALYGYTF.

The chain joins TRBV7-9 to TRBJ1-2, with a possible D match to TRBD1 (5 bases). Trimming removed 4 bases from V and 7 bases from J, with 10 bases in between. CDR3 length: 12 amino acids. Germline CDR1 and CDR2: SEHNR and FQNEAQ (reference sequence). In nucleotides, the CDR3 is TGTGCCAGCAGCTCCGACGGGACTGGCTACACCTTC. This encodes CASSSDGTGYTF.

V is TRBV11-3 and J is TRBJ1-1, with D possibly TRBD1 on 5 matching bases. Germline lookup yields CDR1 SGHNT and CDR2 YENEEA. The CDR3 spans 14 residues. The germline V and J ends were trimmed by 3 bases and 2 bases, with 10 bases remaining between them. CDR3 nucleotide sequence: TGTGCCAGCAGCTTCGGGGGTGATAACACTGAAGCTTTCTTT. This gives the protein CASSFGGDNTEAFF.

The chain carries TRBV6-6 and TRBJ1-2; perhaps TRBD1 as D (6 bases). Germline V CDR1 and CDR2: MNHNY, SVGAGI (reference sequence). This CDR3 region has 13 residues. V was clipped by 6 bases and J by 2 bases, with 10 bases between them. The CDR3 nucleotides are TGTGCCAGCAGGGCAGGGGTAAACTATGGCTACACCTTC. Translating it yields CASRAGVNYGYTF.

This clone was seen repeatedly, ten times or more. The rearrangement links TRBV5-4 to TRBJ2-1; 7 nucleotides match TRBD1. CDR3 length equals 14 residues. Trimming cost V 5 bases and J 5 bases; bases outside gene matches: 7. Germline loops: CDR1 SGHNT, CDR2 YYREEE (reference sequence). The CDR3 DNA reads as TGTGCCAGCAGTGACAGGGCAGGGGACAATGAGCAGTTCTTC. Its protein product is CASSDRAGDNEQFF.

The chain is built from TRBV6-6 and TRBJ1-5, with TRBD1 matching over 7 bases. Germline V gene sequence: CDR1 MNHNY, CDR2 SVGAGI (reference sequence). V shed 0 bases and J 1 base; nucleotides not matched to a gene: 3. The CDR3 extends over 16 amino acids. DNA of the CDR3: TGTGCCAGCAGTTACTCATTAGGGGGCAGCAATCAGCCCCAGCATTTT. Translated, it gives CASSYSLGGSNQPQHF.